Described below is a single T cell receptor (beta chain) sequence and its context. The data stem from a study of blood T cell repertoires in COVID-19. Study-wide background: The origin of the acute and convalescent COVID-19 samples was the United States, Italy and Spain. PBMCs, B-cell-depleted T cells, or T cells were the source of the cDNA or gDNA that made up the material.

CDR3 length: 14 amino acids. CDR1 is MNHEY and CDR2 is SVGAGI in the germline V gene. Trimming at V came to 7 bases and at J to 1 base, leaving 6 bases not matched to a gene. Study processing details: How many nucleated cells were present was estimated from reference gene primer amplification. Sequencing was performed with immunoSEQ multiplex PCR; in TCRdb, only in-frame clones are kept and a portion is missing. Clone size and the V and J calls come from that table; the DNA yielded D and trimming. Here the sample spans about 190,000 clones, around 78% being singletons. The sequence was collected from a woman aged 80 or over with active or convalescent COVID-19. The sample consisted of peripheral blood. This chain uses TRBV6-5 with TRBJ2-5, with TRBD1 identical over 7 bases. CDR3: CASIEGALQETQYF. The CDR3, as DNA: TGTGCCAGCATCGAGGGGGCCCTCCAAGAGACCCAGTACTTC.